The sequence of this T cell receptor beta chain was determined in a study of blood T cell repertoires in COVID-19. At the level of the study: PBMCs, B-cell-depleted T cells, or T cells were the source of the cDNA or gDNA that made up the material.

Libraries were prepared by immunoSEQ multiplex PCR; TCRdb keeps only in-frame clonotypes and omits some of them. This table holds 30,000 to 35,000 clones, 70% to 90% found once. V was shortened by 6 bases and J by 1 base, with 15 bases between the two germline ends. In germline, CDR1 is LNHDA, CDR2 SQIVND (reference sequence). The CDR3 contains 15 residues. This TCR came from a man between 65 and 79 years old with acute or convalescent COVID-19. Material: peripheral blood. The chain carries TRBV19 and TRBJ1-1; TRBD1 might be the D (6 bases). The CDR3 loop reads CASSPLETGNTEAFF. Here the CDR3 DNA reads TGTGCCAGTAGCCCCTTAGAGACAGGGAACACTGAAGCTTTCTTT.